Listed here are 17 T cell receptor beta chains from one sample, sequenced in a study of cytomegalovirus exposure and HLA in healthy donors. PCR employed 60 Vbeta and 13 Jbeta primers. Measured with immunoSEQ multiplex PCR; TCRdb has only the in-frame clones, and not every one. Among about 110,000 clones listed, 13% to 15% were seen once. Sequences were obtained from PBMCs. The receptors were gathered from a female donor in good health and CMV-seronegative.

This clone was detected only a few times. The chain employs TRBV27 and TRBJ2-1; D not resolved. Trimming cost V 4 bases and J 0 bases, with 13 bases left between them. CDR1 and CDR2 (germline): MNHEY, SMNVEV (reference sequence). This CDR3 region has 16 residues. CDR3 amino acids: CASSSRPLSSYNEQFF. The CDR3 nucleotides read TGTGCCAGCAGTTCTCGCCCATTGAGCTCCTACAATGAGCAGTTCTTC.

This clone showed up just a few times. The rearrangement links TRBV5-1 to TRBJ2-7, with 10 nucleotides matching TRBD2. The length of the CDR3 is 14 residues. Looked up from germline, CDR1 is SGHRS and CDR2 is YFSETQ. V dropped 5 bases and J dropped 6; count of bases not matched to a gene: 8. The CDR3 coding sequence is TGCGCCAGCAGTCAGGGACTAGCGATCGGCGAGCAGTACTTC. It yields the protein CASSQGLAIGEQYF.

CDR3 sequence reads: CASSRRSTSYNEQFF. CDR3 bases: TGCGCCAGCAGTCGCAGGTCTACCTCCTACAATGAGCAGTTCTTC. The V and J genes are TRBV4-3 and TRBJ2-1; no definite D call. Germline CDR1 is LGHNA and CDR2 is YSLEER. The CDR3 runs 15 residues. V lost 6 bases and J lost 0, with 12 bases in between.

Remarks on this clone: Other DNA sequences in this specimen translate into the identical CDR3. The chain is built from TRBV19 and TRBJ2-3; 10 positions agree with TRBD1. Trimming at V came to 5 bases and at J to 3 bases, leaving 5 bases not matched to a gene. Germline assignment: CDR1 LNHDA and CDR2 SQIVND (reference sequence). The CDR3 has 15 amino acids. The CDR3 region is CASSPGQGGTDTQYF. In DNA, the CDR3 is TGTGCCAGTAGTCCCGGACAGGGGGGAACAGATACGCAGTATTTT.

This clone was counted only a few times. The chain employs TRBV30 and TRBJ2-3, with D possibly TRBD2 on 6 matching bases. The CDR3 has 14 residues. Trimming pared 1 base from V and 3 bases from J, leaving 11 bases between. The germline V gene encodes CDR1 GTSNPN and CDR2 SVGIG (reference sequence). The CDR3 protein is CAWSGAGQTDTQYF. The CDR3 region has the DNA TGTGCCTGGAGTGGGGCGGGGCAAACAGATACGCAGTATTTT. Looking up the rest from reference TRBV30 and TRBJ2-3 gives the full variable domain: SQTIHQWPATLVQPVGSPLSLECTVEGTSNPNLYWYRQAAGRGLQLLFYSVGIGQISSEVPQNLSASRPQDRQFILSSKKLLLSDSGFYLCAWSGAGQTDTQYFGPGTRLTVL.

This clone was recorded a few times. This sequence joins TRBV28 and TRBJ2-1, with 10 nucleotides matching TRBD2. J gave up 5 bases and V 6 bases, and 13 bases lay outside the gene matches. The CDR3 runs 17 residues. Germline V gene sequence: CDR1 MDHEN, CDR2 SYDVKM. The DNA for the CDR3 is TGTGCCAGCAGAACCACCCCCGGACTAGCGGATCACAATGAGCAGTTCTTC. This encodes CASRTTPGLADHNEQFF.

V is TRBV5-1 and J is TRBJ2-1; 9 nucleotides agree with TRBD1. J gave up 8 bases and V 1 base, and 4 bases lay outside the gene matches. There are 14 residues in the CDR3. Germline CDR1 reads SGHRS; CDR2 reads YFSETQ. The CDR3 nucleotides read TGCGCCAGCAGCTTGAGACAGGGGGAAGATGAGCAGTTCTTC. Its translation is CASSLRQGEDEQFF.

The J gene is TRBJ1-4, the V gene TRBV12-5, with D maybe TRBD1 (5 bases). The CDR3 loop spans 14 amino acids. The germline CDR1 and CDR2 sequences are LGHNT and FRNRAP. The ends were cut back, 4 bases at V and 6 bases at J, with 12 bases in the middle. CDR3 amino acids: CASGSGGTDEKLFF. As DNA, the CDR3 is TGTGCTAGTGGTTCGGGGGGGACGGATGAAAAACTGTTTTTT.

This clone was seen a handful of times. The V call is TRBV19, the J call TRBJ1-1; 11 bases match TRBD1. The CDR3 runs 15 residues. CDR1 is LNHDA, CDR2 SQIVND, per germline (reference sequence). The trim removed 6 bases at V and 1 base at J, leaving 4 bases unmatched. The DNA of the CDR3 is TGTGCCAGTAGAGGACAGGGGGCTGGGAACACTGAAGCTTTCTTT. Translated: CASRGQGAGNTEAFF.

The J gene is TRBJ2-1, the V gene TRBV9, with D perhaps TRBD2 (6 bases). This CDR3 has 14 residues. The germline V gene encodes CDR1 SGDLS and CDR2 YYNGEE. The V gene lost 4 bases and the J gene lost 7 bases, with 15 bases spanning the gap. The CDR3: CASSTGGGVNEQFF. In nucleotides, the CDR3 is TGTGCCAGCAGCACCGGAGGCGGGGTTAATGAGCAGTTCTTC.

The genes are TRBV4-1 and TRBJ1-6; 9 nucleotides agree with TRBD1. Trimming at V came to 9 bases and at J to 0 bases, leaving 3 bases not matched to a gene. This CDR3 is built from 15 residues. In germline, CDR1 is MGHRA, CDR2 YSYEKL. The CDR3 loop reads CASSTGGSYNSPLHF. The DNA of the CDR3 is TGCGCCAGTTCGACAGGGGGCTCCTATAATTCACCCCTCCACTTT.

The rearrangement links TRBV6-5 to TRBJ2-2, with D possibly matching TRBD2 (5 bases). This CDR3 comprises 13 residues. With 8 bases removed from V and 3 bases from J, the gap between germline ends came to 10 bases. Per germline, CDR1 MNHEY and CDR2 SVGAGI. DNA for the CDR3: TGTGCCAGCTTCCGGGGAGACACCGGGGAGCTGTTTTTT. Its translation is CASFRGDTGELFF.

This clone was counted between two and nine times. This sequence joins TRBV7-6 and TRBJ2-1, with a tentative D call TRBD1 (6 bases). The CDR3 spans 13 residues. CDR1 SGHVS and CDR2 FNYEAQ come from the germline V gene. Trimming cost V 4 bases and J 4 bases, with 8 bases left between them. In DNA, the CDR3 is TGTGCCAGCAGCTCTACAGGGTACAATGAGCAGTTCTTC. Translation gives CASSSTGYNEQFF.

The genes are TRBV5-1 and TRBJ2-7; tentatively, D is TRBD1 (6 bases). The length of the CDR3 is 14 residues. The V end lost 0 bases, the J end lost 6 bases, and 13 bases lay between the germline ends. CDR1 SGHRS and CDR2 YFSETQ come from the germline V gene. The CDR3 sequence: CASSLGSQGTEQYF. Here the CDR3 DNA reads TGCGCCAGCAGCTTGGGATCACAGGGAACCGAGCAGTACTTC.

This chain uses TRBV19 with TRBJ2-3, with a tentative D call TRBD2 (6 bases). The CDR3 is 15 amino acids. The V end was cut by 5 bases, the J end by 5 bases, with 17 bases between. The germline gives CDR1 LNHDA, CDR2 SQIVND (reference sequence). CDR3 amino acids: CASSLLTSGGDTQYF. The CDR3, as DNA: TGTGCCAGTAGTCTTCTGACTAGTGGGGGAGATACGCAGTATTTT.

This clone turned up a few times. The rearrangement joins TRBV9 to TRBJ2-5; TRBD1 matches 9 bases. V was pared by 3 bases and J by 0 bases, with 3 bases of the junction left unmatched. The CDR3 spans 15 residues. Germline values: CDR1 SGDLS, CDR2 YYNGEE. This chain's CDR3 is CASSADRGYQETQYF. The CDR3 region has the DNA TGTGCCAGCAGCGCAGACAGGGGGTACCAAGAGACCCAGTACTTC. Full variable domain (remainder filled in from reference TRBV9 and TRBJ2-5): DSGVTQTPKHLITATGQRVTLRCSPRSGDLSVYWYQQSLDQGLQFLIQYYNGEERAKGNILERFSAQQFPDLHSELNLSSLELGDSALYFCASSADRGYQETQYFGPGTRLLVL.

This clone was counted only a few times. The rearrangement joins TRBV5-1 to TRBJ1-2; the match to TRBD1 covers 8 bases. The CDR3 has 15 amino acids. The germline V gene encodes CDR1 SGHRS and CDR2 YFSETQ. V shed 4 bases and J 2 bases; nucleotides not matched to a gene: 7. The CDR3 nucleotides are TGCGCCAGCAGCGCAGGACAGGGAACCAACTATGGCTACACCTTC. Translating gives CASSAGQGTNYGYTF. Drawing the rest from reference TRBV5-1 and TRBJ1-2, the complete variable domain is KAGVTQTPRYLIKTRGQQVTLSCSPISGHRSVSWYQQTPGQGLQFLFEYFSETQRNKGNFPGRFSGRQFSNSRSEMNVSTLELGDSALYLCASSAGQGTNYGYTFGSGTRLTVV.